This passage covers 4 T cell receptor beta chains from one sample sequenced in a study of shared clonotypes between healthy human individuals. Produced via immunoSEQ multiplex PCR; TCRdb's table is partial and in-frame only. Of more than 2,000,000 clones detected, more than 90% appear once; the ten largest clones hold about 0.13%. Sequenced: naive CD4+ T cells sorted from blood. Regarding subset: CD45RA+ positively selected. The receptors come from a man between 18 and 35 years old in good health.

CDR3 region: CASSPFPGMNTEAFF. Written as DNA, the CDR3 is TGTGCCAGCTCACCATTTCCGGGTATGAACACTGAAGCTTTCTTT. J is TRBJ1-1 and V is TRBV18; no firm D call. The CDR3 has 15 residues. The V end was cut by 2 bases, the J end by 0 bases, with 10 bases between. CDR1 KGHSH and CDR2 LQKENI come from the germline V gene.

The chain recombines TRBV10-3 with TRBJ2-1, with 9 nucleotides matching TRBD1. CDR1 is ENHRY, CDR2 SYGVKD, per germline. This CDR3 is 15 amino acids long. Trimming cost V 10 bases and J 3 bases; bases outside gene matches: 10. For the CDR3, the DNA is TGTGCCACCATTCCTGGGACAGGGTACTACAATGAGCAGTTCTTC. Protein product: CATIPGTGYYNEQFF.

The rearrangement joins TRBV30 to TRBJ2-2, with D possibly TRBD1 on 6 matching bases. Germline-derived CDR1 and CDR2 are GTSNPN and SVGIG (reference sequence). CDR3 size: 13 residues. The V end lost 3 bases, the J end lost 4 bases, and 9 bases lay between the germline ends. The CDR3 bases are TGTGCCTGGAGGGGACATTTCACCGGGGAGCTGTTTTTT. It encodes CAWRGHFTGELFF.

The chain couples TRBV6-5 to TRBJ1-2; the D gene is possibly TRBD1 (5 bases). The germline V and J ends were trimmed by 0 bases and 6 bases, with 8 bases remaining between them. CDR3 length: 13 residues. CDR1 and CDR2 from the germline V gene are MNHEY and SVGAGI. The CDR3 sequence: CASSYSGVDGYTF. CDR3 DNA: TGTGCCAGCAGTTACTCAGGGGTGGATGGCTACACCTTC.